This TCR beta chain was found in a study of molecular identifiers for immune sequencing clone quantification. MiXCR, applied by TCRdb to the PCR reads, yields one record per CDR3 protein. The sample lists approximately 550,000 distinct CDR3 sequences; roughly 26% were seen once. Findings and caveats of the study: Investigators reportedly could detect spiked Jurkat TCR RNA from one cell among some 940,000 naive cells. Among effectors, clones above 20 RNA copies held over 98% of molecules; among naive cells, under 1%.

Losses at the gene ends were 7 bases for V and 3 bases for J; bases not matched to a gene: 17. Germline V gene data show CDR1 as MDHEN and CDR2 as SYDVKM. This CDR3 has 18 residues. The CD8+CD4-CCR7+CD45RA+ phenotype defined the sorted naive CD8 T cells. With respect to this clonotype: Its target is not known.

The rearrangement uses TRBV28 and TRBJ2-7, with 11 nucleotides matching TRBD2. The source is a human donor in good health. Some libraries in this study had Jurkat cell RNA spiked in. The source material was naive CD8+ T cells from blood, with Jurkat cell RNA spiked in. Noted subset: FACS-sorted CD8+CD4-CCR7+CD45RA+ naive T cells. DNA for the CDR3: TGTGCCAGCACCTCGGGACTAGCGGAAGAAGTGGTGGGCTACGAGCAGTACTTC. This codes for CASTSGLAEEVVGYEQYF. The variable domain in full, with the rest retrieved from reference TRBV28 and TRBJ2-7, is DVKVTQSSRYLVKRTGEKVFLECVQDMDHENMFWYRQDPGLGLRLIYFSYDVKMKEKGDIPEGYSVSREKKERFSLILESASTNQTSMYLCASTSGLAEEVVGYEQYFGPGTRLTVT.